Following are 11 T cell receptor beta chains from one sample sequenced in a study of cytomegalovirus exposure and HLA in healthy donors. With 60 Vbeta and 13 Jbeta primers, the PCR was carried out. Sequencing used immunoSEQ multiplex PCR; TCRdb keeps in-frame clones, though not all of them. The listing records some 130,000 clones. Sequenced: PBMCs. Every receptor here comes from a middle-aged woman in good health and CMV-seropositive.

V and J are TRBV7-2 and TRBJ1-1, with no clear D. This CDR3 spans 13 amino acids. Deletions cut 5 bases from V and 0 bases from J, with 7 bases between. The germline V gene has CDR1 SGHTA and CDR2 FQGNSA. CDR3: CASSPTLNTEAFF. The CDR3 region has the DNA TGTGCCAGCAGCCCGACACTGAACACTGAAGCTTTCTTT.

J is TRBJ1-1 and V is TRBV28; D might be TRBD1 (5 bases). V lost 3 bases, J lost 4 bases, and 12 bases lay in between. The CDR3 is 14 residues long. Per the germline V gene, CDR1 is MDHEN and CDR2 is SYDVKM. This CDR3 reads CASSFPRGITEAFF. As DNA, the CDR3 is TGTGCCAGCAGTTTTCCTCGGGGGATCACTGAAGCTTTCTTT.

V gene TRBV11-2 combines with J gene TRBJ2-2; 8 nucleotides match TRBD2. Germline CDR1 and CDR2: SGHAT and FQNNGV. The CDR3 loop spans 14 amino acids. J was trimmed by 7 bases and V by 2 bases; bases with no gene match: 3. CDR3 coding DNA: TGTGCCAGCAGCTTACAGCGGGAGATCGGGGAGCTGTTTTTT. Encoded protein: CASSLQREIGELFF.

In nucleotides, the CDR3 is TGTGCCAGCAGCTTGGGCGTTCGGAGCTCCTACAATGAGCAGTTCTTC. Protein sequence: CASSLGVRSSYNEQFF. This rearrangement joins TRBV5-4 to TRBJ2-1; D is uncertain. CDR3 size: 16 residues. The ends were cut back, 0 bases at V and 0 bases at J, with 10 bases in the middle. Per germline, CDR1 SGHNT and CDR2 YYREEE (reference sequence).

V and J are TRBV19 and TRBJ1-5; 9 positions agree with TRBD1. Germline CDR1 LNHDA, CDR2 SQIVND (reference sequence). The V gene end was trimmed by 6 bases and the J gene end by 3 bases; junction bases not matched to a gene: 6. CDR3 length: 15 amino acids. The CDR3 DNA is TGTGCCAGTAGGCTCGGACAGGGGCACAATCAGCCCCAGCATTTT. It codes for CASRLGQGHNQPQHF. Full variable domain (missing parts from reference TRBV19 and TRBJ1-5): DGGITQSPKYLFRKEGQNVTLSCEQNLNHDAMYWYRQDPGQGLRLIYYSQIVNDFQKGDIAEGYSVSREKKESFPLTVTSAQKNPTAFYLCASRLGQGHNQPQHFGDGTRLSIL.

DNA of the CDR3: TGTGCCAGCAGCTTAGGGATAGCGGGAGCGTTTTACGAGCAGTACTTC. Protein: CASSLGIAGAFYEQYF. The V call is TRBV7-2, the J call TRBJ2-7; TRBD2 agrees at 9 bases. The ends lost 1 base at V and 4 bases at J; junction bases unmatched: 8. The CDR3 length is 16 residues. Germline V CDR1 and CDR2: SGHTA, FQGNSA.

The genes are TRBV14 and TRBJ2-1; tentative D call: TRBD2 (6 bases). This CDR3 is built from 12 residues. Trimming shortened V by 5 bases and J by 9 bases, and 11 bases separated the two germline ends. The germline V gene encodes CDR1 SGHDN and CDR2 FVKESK. The DNA of the CDR3 is TGTGCCAGCAGCGAGGGGACTCTTGAGCAGTTCTTC. It is translated as CASSEGTLEQFF.

The chain is built from TRBV7-9 and TRBJ1-4; no firm D call. V was pared by 4 bases and J by 3 bases, with 6 bases between. Germline lookup yields CDR1 SEHNR and CDR2 FQNEAQ (reference sequence). The CDR3 has 13 amino acids. The CDR3 DNA sequence: TGTGCCAGCAGCTCAACAGCTAATGAAAAACTGTTTTTT. Translating gives CASSSTANEKLFF.

The chain couples TRBV6-4 to TRBJ2-1; 9 nucleotides match TRBD2. V gave up 3 bases and J gave up 8 bases; unmatched junction bases: 5. CDR3 length equals 14 residues. CDR1 is MRHNA and CDR2 is SNTAGT in the germline V gene. The CDR3 DNA reads TGTGCCAGCAGTGAAGGGACTAGCAGCCATGAGCAGTTCTTC. Translation gives CASSEGTSSHEQFF.

V gene TRBV15 combines with J gene TRBJ1-4; a weak D match, TRBD1 (5 bases). V shed 4 bases and J shed 7 bases, with 13 bases lying between them. The CDR3 contains 14 residues. The V gene's germline CDR1 is LNHNV and CDR2 YYDKDF (reference sequence). The CDR3: CATSIQVGSEKLFF. Here the CDR3 DNA reads TGTGCCACCAGCATACAGGTCGGTAGTGAAAAACTGTTTTTT.

The chain joins TRBV7-2 to TRBJ2-7; 9 bases align to TRBD2. The germline V gene encodes CDR1 SGHTA and CDR2 FQGNSA. This CDR3 is built from 15 residues. J was trimmed by 2 bases and V by 4 bases; bases with no gene match: 6. The CDR3 DNA reads as TGTGCCAGCAGCTCCGGACTAGCGCATGCCTACGAGCAGTACTTC. Translating it yields CASSSGLAHAYEQYF.